This T cell receptor beta chain came from a study of T cells in Graves' hyperthyroidism and ophthalmopathy. This clonotype was seen many times. Its antigen remains unknown. Authors of the study amplified TCR beta CDR3 regions from RNA transcripts. HTBI primers drove first-round RT-PCR of the TCR CDR3. Each CDR3 protein gets one entry after TCRdb re-called the multiplex PCR reads with MiXCR. This table has around 250,000 distinct CDR3 sequences, about 14% appearing once. Study-wide results and caveats: Ophthalmopathy prediction by the model preceded onset by a median approximately 6.1 months.

Recently diagnosed hyperthyroidism of less than 2 months' duration affected patients aged 18 to 65. The PBMCs were taken from approximately 9.7 ml of fresh peripheral blood. The CDR3 length is 15 residues. V lost 3 bases to trimming and J lost 2 bases, with 10 bases between them. The germline V gene has CDR1 ENHRY and CDR2 SYGVKD. The sample taken for sequencing was blood. This chain joins TRBV10-3 and TRBJ2-2; D is unclear. The TCR was taken from a woman aged 40 to 49 with Graves' hyperthyroidism that later progressed to Graves' ophthalmopathy. CDR3 in DNA: TGTGCCATCAGTGAAGACTCCCTAAACACCGGGGAGCTGTTTTTT. As protein: CAISEDSLNTGELFF.